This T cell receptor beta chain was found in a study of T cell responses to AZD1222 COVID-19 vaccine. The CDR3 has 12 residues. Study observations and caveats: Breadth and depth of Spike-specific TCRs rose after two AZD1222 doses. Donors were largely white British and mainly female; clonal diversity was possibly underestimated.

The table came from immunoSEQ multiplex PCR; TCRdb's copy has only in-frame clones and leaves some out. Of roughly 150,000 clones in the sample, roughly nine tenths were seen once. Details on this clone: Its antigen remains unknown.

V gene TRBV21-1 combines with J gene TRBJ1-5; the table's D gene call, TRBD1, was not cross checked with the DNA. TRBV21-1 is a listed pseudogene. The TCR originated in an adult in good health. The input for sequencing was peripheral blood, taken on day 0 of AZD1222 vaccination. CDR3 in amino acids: CASSKGHQPQHF. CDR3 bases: TGTGCCAGCAGCAAAGGGCATCAGCCCCAGCATTTT.